The clone carrying this TCR beta chain was counted at least ten times. The data were obtained in a study of T cells after yellow fever vaccination. Each CDR3 protein gets one entry after TCRdb re-called the 5' RACE reads with MiXCR. The table lists about 240,000 distinct CDR3 sequences, 6.9% of them singletons. V shed 0 bases and J shed 1 base, with 10 bases lying between them. Per the germline V gene, CDR1 is SGDLS and CDR2 is YYNGEE. CDR3 length: 15 amino acids. This TCR was recovered from a man aged 30 to 45 who received the YFV17D yellow fever vaccine. The material sequenced was CD4+ T cells sorted from PBMCs, taken 15 days after the yellow fever booster vaccination. The J gene is TRBJ2-5, the V gene TRBV9; D remains ambiguous. The CDR3 spells CASSVDARPQETQYF. In DNA, the CDR3 is TGTGCCAGCAGCGTAGACGCCAGACCCCAAGAGACCCAGTACTTC. Complete variable domain (other parts from reference TRBV9 and TRBJ2-5): DSGVTQTPKHLITATGQRVTLRCSPRSGDLSVYWYQQSLDQGLQFLIQYYNGEERAKGNILERFSAQQFPDLHSELNLSSLELGDSALYFCASSVDARPQETQYFGPGTRLLVL.